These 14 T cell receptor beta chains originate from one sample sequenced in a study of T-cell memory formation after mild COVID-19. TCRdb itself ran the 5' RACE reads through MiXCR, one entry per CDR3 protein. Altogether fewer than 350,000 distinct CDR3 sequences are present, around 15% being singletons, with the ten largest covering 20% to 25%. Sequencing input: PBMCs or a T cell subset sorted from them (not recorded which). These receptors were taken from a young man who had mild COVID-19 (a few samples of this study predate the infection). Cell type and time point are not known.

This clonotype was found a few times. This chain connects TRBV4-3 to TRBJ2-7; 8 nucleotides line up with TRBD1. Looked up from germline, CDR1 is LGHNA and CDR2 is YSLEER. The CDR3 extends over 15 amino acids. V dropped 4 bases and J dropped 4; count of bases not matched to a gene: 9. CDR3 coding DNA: TGCGCCAGCAGCCCTTTTCTCGGACAGGGATACGAGCAGTACTTC. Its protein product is CASSPFLGQGYEQYF.

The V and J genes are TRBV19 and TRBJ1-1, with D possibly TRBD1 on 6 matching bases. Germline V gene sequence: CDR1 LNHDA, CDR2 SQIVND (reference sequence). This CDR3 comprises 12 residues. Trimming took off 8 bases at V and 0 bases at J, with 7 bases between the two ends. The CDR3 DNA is TGTGCCAGTGGGACATTGAACACTGAAGCTTTCTTT. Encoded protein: CASGTLNTEAFF.

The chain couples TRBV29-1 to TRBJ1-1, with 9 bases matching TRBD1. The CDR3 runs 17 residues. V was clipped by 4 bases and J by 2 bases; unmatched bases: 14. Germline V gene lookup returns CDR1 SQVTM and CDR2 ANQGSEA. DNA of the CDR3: TGCAGCGTTGGGGGAGCGTGGACAGGGGATTTTAACACTGAAGCTTTCTTT. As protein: CSVGGAWTGDFNTEAFF.

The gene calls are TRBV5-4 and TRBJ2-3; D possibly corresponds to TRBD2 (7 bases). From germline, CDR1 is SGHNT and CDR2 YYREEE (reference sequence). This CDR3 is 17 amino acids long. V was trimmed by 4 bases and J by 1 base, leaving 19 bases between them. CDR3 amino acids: CASSPARGPRGTDTQYF. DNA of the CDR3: TGTGCCAGCAGCCCCGCGCGGGGGCCACGGGGCACAGATACGCAGTATTTT.

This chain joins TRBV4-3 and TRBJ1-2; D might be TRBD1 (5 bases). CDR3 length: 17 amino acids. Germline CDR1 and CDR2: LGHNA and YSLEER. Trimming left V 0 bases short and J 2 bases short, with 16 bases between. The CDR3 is CASSQDRGGTLNYGYTF. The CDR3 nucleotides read TGCGCCAGCAGCCAAGATCGGGGCGGGACCCTAAACTATGGCTACACCTTC.

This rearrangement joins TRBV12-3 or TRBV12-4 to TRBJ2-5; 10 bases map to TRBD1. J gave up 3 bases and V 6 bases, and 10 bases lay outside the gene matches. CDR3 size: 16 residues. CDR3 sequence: CASSLLGTGAKETQYF. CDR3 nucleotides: TGTGCCAGCAGCCTCCTCGGGACAGGGGCGAAAGAGACCCAGTACTTC.

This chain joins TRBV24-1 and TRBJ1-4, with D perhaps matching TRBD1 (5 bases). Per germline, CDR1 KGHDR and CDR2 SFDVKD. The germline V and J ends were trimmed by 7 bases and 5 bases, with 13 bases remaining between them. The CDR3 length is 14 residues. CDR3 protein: CATSRGDINEKLFF. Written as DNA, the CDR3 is TGTGCCACCAGCAGAGGGGATATAAATGAAAAACTGTTTTTT.

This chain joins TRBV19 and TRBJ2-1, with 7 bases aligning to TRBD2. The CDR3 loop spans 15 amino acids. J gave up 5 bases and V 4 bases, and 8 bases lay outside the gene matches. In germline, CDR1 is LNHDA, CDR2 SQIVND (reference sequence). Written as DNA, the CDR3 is TGTGCCAGTAGTACCGGACTAGTGGGGCACAATGAGCAGTTCTTC. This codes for CASSTGLVGHNEQFF.

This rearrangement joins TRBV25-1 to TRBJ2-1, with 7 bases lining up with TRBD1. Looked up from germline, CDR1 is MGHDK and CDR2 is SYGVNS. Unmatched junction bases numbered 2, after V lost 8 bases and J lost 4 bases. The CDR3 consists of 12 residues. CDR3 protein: CASRTGYNEQFF. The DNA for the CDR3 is TGTGCCAGCCGGACAGGTTACAATGAGCAGTTCTTC. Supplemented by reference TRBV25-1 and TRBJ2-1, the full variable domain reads EADIYQTPRYLVIGTGKKITLECSQTMGHDKMYWYQQDPGMELHLIHYSYGVNSTEKGDLSSESTVSRIRTEHFPLTLESARPSHTSQYLCASRTGYNEQFFGPGTRLTVL.

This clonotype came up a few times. CDR3 DNA: TGCGCCAGCAGCCGCCTTCTTGGCGCCGCGGGAGATGAGCAGTTCTTC. It encodes CASSRLLGAAGDEQFF. The chain carries TRBV4-3 and TRBJ2-1, with 7 bases aligning to TRBD2. The CDR3 covers 16 residues. Germline CDR1 is LGHNA and CDR2 is YSLEER. The junction had 14 bases not matched to a gene; V was cut back by 4 bases and J by 8 bases.

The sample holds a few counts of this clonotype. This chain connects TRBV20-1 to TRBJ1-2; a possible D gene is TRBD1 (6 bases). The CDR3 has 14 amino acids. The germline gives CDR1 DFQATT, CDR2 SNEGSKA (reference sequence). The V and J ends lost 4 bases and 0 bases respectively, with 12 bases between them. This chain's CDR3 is CSANDRRTNYGYTF. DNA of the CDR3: TGCAGTGCTAACGACAGGAGGACTAACTATGGCTACACCTTC.

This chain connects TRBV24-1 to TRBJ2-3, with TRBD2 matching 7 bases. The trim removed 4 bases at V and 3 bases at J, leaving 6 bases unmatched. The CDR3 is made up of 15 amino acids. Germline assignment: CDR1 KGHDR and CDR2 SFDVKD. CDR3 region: CATSDPSRGTDTQYF. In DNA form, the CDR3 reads TGTGCCACCAGTGACCCCTCGCGGGGGACAGATACGCAGTATTTT.

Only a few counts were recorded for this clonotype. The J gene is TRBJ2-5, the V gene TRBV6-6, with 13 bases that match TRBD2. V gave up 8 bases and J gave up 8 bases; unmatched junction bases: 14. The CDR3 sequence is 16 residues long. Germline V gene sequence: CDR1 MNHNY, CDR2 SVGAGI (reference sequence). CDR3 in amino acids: CASDRTSGGPVSTQYF. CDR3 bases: TGTGCCAGCGACCGGACTAGCGGGGGCCCAGTCAGTACCCAGTACTTC.

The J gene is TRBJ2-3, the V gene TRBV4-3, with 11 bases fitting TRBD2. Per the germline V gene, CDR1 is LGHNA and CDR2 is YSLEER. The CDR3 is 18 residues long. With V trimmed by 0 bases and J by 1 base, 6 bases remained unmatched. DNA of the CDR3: TGCGCCAGCAGCCAAGAAGGGCCGGGACTAGCGGGCACAGATACGCAGTATTTT. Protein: CASSQEGPGLAGTDTQYF.